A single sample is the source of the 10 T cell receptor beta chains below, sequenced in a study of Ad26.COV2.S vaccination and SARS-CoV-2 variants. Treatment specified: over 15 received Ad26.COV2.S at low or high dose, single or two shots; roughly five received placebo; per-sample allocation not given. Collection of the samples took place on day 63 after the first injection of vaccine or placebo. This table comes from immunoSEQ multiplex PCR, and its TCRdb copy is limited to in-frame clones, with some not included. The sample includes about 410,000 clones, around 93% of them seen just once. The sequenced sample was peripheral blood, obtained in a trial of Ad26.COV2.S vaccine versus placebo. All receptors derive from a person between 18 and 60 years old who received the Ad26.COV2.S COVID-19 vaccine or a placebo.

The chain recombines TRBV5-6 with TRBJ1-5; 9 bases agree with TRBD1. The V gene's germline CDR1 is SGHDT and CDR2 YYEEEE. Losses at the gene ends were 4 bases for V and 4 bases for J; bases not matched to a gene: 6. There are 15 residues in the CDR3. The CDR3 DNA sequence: TGTGCCAGCAGCCCCAGGACAGGGGCTAATCAGCCCCAGCATTTT. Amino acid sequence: CASSPRTGANQPQHF.

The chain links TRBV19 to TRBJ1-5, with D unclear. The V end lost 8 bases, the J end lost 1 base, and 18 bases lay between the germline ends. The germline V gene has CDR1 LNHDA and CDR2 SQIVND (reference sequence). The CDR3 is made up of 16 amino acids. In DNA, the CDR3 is TGTGCCAGTGAGGGTTATGAGGCTTCCAGCAATCAGCCCCAGCATTTT. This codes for CASEGYEASSNQPQHF.

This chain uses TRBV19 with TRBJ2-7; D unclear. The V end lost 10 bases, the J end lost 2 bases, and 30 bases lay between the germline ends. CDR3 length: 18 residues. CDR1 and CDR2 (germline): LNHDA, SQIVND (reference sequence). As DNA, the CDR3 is TGTGCCACTGCCCCAGTCTTATGGAGCAGCCTGTCGCCCTACGAGCAGTACTTC. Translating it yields CATAPVLWSSLSPYEQYF.

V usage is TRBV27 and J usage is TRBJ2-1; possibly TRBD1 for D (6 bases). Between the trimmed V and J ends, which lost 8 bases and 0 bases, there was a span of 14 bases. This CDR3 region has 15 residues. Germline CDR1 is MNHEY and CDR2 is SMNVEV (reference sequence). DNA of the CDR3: TGTGCCAGCGGGGCCGGGACACCCTCCTACAATGAGCAGTTCTTC. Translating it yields CASGAGTPSYNEQFF.

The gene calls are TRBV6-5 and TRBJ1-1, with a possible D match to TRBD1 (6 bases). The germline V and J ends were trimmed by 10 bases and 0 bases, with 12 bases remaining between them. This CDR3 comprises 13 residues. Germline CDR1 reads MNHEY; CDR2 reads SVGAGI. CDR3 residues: CATGGRMNTEAFF. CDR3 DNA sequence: TGTGCCACCGGGGGGCGGATGAACACTGAAGCTTTCTTT.

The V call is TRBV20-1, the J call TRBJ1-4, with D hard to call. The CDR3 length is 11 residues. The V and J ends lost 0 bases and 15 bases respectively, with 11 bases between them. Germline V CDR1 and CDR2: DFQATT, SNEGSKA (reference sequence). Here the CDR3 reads CSARDKYGLFF. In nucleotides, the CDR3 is TGCAGTGCTAGAGATAAGTACGGGTTGTTTTTT.

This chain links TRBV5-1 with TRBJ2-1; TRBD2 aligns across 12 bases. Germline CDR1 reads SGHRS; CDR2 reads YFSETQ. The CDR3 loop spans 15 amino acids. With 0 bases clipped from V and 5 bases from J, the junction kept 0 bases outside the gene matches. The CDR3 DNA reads TGCGCCAGCAGCTTGGGACTAGCGGGGGACAATGAGCAGTTCTTC. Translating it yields CASSLGLAGDNEQFF.

The CDR3 DNA reads TGTGCCAGCAGCTTGGGGACTACTCCTAGCACAGATACGCAGTATTTT. It translates to CASSLGTTPSTDTQYF. The rearrangement uses TRBV7-2 and TRBJ2-3; TRBD2 agrees at 7 bases. The CDR3 consists of 16 residues. V was pared by 3 bases and J by 0 bases, with 6 bases of the junction left unmatched. CDR1 and CDR2 (germline): SGHTA, FQGNSA.

The CDR3 nucleotides read TGTGCCAGCAACTTCAGACCTTATTGGAACACTGAAGCTTTCTTT. It specifies CASNFRPYWNTEAFF. The gene calls are TRBV6-5 and TRBJ1-1; D remains ambiguous. V was cut by 7 bases and J by 1 base, with 16 bases left in between. CDR3 length equals 15 residues. Germline CDR1 reads MNHEY; CDR2 reads SVGAGI.

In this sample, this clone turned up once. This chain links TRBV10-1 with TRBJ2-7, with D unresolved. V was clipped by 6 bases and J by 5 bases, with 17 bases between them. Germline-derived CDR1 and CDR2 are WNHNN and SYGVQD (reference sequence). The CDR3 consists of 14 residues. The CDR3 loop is CASSPDLIKHEQYF. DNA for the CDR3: TGCGCCAGCAGCCCTGACTTGATAAAGCACGAGCAGTACTTC.